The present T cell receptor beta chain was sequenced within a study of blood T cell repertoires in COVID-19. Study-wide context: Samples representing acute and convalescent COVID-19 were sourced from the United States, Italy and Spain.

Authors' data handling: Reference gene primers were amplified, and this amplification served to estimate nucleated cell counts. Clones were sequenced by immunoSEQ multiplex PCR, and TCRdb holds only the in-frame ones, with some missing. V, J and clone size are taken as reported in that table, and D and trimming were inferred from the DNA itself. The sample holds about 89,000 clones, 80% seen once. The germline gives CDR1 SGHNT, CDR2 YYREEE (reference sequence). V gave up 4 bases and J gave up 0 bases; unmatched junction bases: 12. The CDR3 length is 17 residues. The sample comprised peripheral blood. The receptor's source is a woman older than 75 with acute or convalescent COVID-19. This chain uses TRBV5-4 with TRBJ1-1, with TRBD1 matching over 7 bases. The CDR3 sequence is CASSIDGTDFMNTEAFF. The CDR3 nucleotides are TGTGCCAGCAGCATAGACGGGACAGACTTCATGAACACTGAAGCTTTCTTT.